The T cell receptor (beta chain) under discussion was sequenced for a study of blood T cell repertoires in COVID-19. Only in-frame clones appear in the TCRdb table, and some are missing; sequencing was by immunoSEQ multiplex PCR. Among 450,000 to 500,000 clones listed, around 85% were seen once. V was pared by 8 bases and J by 2 bases, with 9 bases between. The CDR3 sequence is 13 residues long. Germline V CDR1 and CDR2: MNHEY, SMNVEV (reference sequence). The sequence derives from a woman aged 55-69 years who had recovered from COVID-19. The chain is built from TRBV27 and TRBJ2-2; D not certain. Material for sequencing was PBMCs or T cells enriched from blood (not recorded which). The CDR3 region has the DNA TGTGCCAGCGCTTCAGGAAACACCGGGGAGCTGTTTTTT. It yields the protein CASASGNTGELFF.